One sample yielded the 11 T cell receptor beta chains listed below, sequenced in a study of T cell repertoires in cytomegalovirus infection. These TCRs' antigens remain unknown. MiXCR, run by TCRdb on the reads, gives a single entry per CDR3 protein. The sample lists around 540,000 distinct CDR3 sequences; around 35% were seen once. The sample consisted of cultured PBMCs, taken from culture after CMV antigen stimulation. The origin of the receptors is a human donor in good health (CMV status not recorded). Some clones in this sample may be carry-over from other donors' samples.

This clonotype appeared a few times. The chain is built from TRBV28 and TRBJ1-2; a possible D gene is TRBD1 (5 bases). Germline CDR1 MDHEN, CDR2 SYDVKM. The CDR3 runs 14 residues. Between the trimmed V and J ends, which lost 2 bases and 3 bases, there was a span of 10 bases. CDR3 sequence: CASSLPWGDYGYTF. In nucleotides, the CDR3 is TGTGCCAGCAGTTTACCCTGGGGGGACTATGGCTACACCTTC.

The CDR3, as DNA: TGTGCCAGCAGTTACTCGGGGGGGAAATCACCCCTCCACTTT. Its protein product is CASSYSGGKSPLHF. The chain joins TRBV6-6 to TRBJ1-6; D is perhaps TRBD1 (5 bases). This CDR3 comprises 14 residues. Trimming removed 0 bases at V and 10 bases at J, with 10 bases between. Germline lookup yields CDR1 MNHNY and CDR2 SVGAGI (reference sequence).

For the CDR3, the DNA is TGTGCCAGTAGTCGAGGACAGGTTCAAGGCTACACCTTC. Encoded protein: CASSRGQVQGYTF. The chain is built from TRBV19 and TRBJ1-2; 7 positions match TRBD1. The CDR3 contains 13 residues. Germline V gives CDR1 LNHDA, CDR2 SQIVND (reference sequence). J lost 8 bases, V lost 5 bases, and 8 bases had no gene match.

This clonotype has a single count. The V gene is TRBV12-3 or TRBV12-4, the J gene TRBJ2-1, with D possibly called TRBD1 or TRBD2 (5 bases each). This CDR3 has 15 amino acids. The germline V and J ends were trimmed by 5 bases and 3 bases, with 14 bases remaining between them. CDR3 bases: TGTGCCAGCAGTCTACCGGGACCGTACTACAATGAGCAGTTCTTC. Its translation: CASSLPGPYYNEQFF.

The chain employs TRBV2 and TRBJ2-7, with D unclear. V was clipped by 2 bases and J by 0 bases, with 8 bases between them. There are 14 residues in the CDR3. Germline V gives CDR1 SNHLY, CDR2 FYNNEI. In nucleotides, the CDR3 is TGTGCCAGCAGTGAACGGCGGACCTCCTACGAGCAGTACTTC. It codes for CASSERRTSYEQYF.

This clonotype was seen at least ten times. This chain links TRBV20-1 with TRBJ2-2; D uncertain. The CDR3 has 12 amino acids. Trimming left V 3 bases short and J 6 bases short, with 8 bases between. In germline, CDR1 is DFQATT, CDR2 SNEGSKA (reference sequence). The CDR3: CSASGRAGELFF. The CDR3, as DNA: TGCAGTGCTAGTGGAAGGGCCGGGGAGCTGTTTTTT.

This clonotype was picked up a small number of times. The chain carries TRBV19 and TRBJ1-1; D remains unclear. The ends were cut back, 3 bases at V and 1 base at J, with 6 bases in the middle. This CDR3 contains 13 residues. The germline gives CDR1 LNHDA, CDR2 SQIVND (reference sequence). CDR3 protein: CASSMTKNTEAFF. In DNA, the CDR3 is TGTGCCAGTAGTATGACAAAGAACACTGAAGCTTTCTTT.

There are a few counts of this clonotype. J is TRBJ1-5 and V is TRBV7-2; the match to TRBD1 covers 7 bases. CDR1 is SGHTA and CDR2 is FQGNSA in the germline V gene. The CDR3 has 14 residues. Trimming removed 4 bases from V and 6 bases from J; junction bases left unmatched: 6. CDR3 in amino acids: CASSYKTGFQPQHF. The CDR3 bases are TGTGCCAGCAGCTATAAGACAGGGTTTCAGCCCCAGCATTTT.

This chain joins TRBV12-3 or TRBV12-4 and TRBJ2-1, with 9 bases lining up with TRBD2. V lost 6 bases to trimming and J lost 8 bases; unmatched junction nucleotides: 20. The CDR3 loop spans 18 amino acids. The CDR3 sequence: CASSETIIAGAWEDEQFF. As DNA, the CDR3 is TGTGCCAGCAGCGAAACGATAATAGCGGGAGCCTGGGAGGATGAGCAGTTCTTC.

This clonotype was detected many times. The CDR3 region has the DNA TGTGCCAGCAGTTTGTCCGTGAACACCGGGGAGCTGTTTTTT. Translated: CASSLSVNTGELFF. The chain joins TRBV27 to TRBJ2-2; D is uncertain. In germline, CDR1 is MNHEY, CDR2 SMNVEV (reference sequence). The ends were cut back, 3 bases at V and 1 base at J, with 6 bases in the middle. This CDR3 spans 14 amino acids.

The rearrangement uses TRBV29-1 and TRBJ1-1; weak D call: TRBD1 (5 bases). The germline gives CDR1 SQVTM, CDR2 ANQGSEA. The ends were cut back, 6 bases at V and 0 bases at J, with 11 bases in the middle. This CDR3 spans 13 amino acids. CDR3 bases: TGCAGCGTGGGGGGATCGGTGAACACTGAAGCTTTCTTT. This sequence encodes CSVGGSVNTEAFF.